Listed below are T cell receptor beta chains from one sample, sequenced in a study of Graves' ophthalmopathy and Graves' hyperthyroidism. TCRdb passed the multiplex PCR reads through MiXCR, listing each CDR3 protein once. Here the sample spans around 590,000 distinct CDR3 sequences, approximately 37% being singletons. Material for sequencing was peripheral blood or thyroid tissue (not recorded which). These receptor sequences come from an adult man with Graves' hyperthyroidism. Each CDR3 is given without its conserved first and last residue. The D gene is left open where the match is weak.

v_gene: TRBV12-3/TRBV12-4; d_gene: .; j_gene: TRBJ1-4; CDR3aa: ASSLRGVEEKLF
v_gene: TRBV12-3/TRBV12-4; d_gene: .; j_gene: TRBJ2-2; CDR3aa: ASTFGWTGELF
v_gene: TRBV24-1; d_gene: TRBD1; j_gene: TRBJ1-5; CDR3aa: ATSSTWDRLNSYRNQPQH
v_gene: TRBV7-2; d_gene: TRBD2; j_gene: TRBJ2-6; CDR3aa: ASSLIGKGGRSSGANVLT
v_gene: TRBV29-1; d_gene: .; j_gene: TRBJ1-1; CDR3aa: SVEGQRVGEAF
v_gene: TRBV20-1; d_gene: .; j_gene: TRBJ1-1; CDR3aa: SARDPGGATRIL
v_gene: TRBV19; d_gene: .; j_gene: TRBJ1-6; CDR3aa: ASSIDHRAGTRSPLH
v_gene: TRBV6-1; d_gene: .; j_gene: TRBJ2-7; CDR3aa: ASRPDNTPSYEQY
v_gene: TRBV29-1; d_gene: .; j_gene: TRBJ1-1; CDR3aa: SVEGGRRNTEAF
v_gene: TRBV7-2; d_gene: .; j_gene: TRBJ2-6; CDR3aa: ASTLRGANVLT
v_gene: TRBV19; d_gene: .; j_gene: TRBJ2-7; CDR3aa: ASSMTSNSYEQY
v_gene: TRBV9; d_gene: .; j_gene: TRBJ2-5; CDR3aa: ASSYEETQY
v_gene: TRBV29-1; d_gene: TRBD2; j_gene: TRBJ2-5; CDR3aa: SAGYSGTHQETQY
v_gene: TRBV7-9; d_gene: .; j_gene: TRBJ1-6; CDR3aa: ASSLSGKNNPL
v_gene: TRBV11-3; d_gene: TRBD1; j_gene: TRBJ1-1; CDR3aa: ASSIGKDRPNTEAF
v_gene: TRBV6-5; d_gene: .; j_gene: TRBJ1-3; CDR3aa: ASTLDGAHGNTIY
v_gene: TRBV5-1; d_gene: TRBD1; j_gene: TRBJ2-2; CDR3aa: ASSDPVHRGRLTGELY
v_gene: TRBV29-1; d_gene: .; j_gene: TRBJ1-2; CDR3aa: SQWGAGYT
v_gene: TRBV5-1; d_gene: .; j_gene: TRBJ2-3; CDR3aa: ASSLMAPDTQY
v_gene: TRBV28; d_gene: .; j_gene: TRBJ1-2; CDR3aa: ASRNVEGYGYT
v_gene: TRBV10-3; d_gene: .; j_gene: TRBJ2-7; CDR3aa: AISESGLNLYNEQY
v_gene: TRBV7-9; d_gene: TRBD1; j_gene: TRBJ1-4; CDR3aa: ASSFRAGGTNEKLF
v_gene: TRBV11-1; d_gene: .; j_gene: TRBJ1-6; CDR3aa: ASSYDGNSPLH
v_gene: TRBV5-1; d_gene: .; j_gene: TRBJ1-4; CDR3aa: ASSLTSGSEKLF
v_gene: TRBV7-6; d_gene: .; j_gene: TRBJ1-4; CDR3aa: ASSPGWVDEKLF
v_gene: TRBV20-1; d_gene: .; j_gene: TRBJ1-2; CDR3aa: SAGTSGGTEGYT
v_gene: TRBV2; d_gene: .; j_gene: TRBJ1-1; CDR3aa: ASSAQFGGGTEAF
v_gene: TRBV19; d_gene: .; j_gene: TRBJ2-7; CDR3aa: ASSDPYEQY
v_gene: TRBV19; d_gene: TRBD2; j_gene: TRBJ2-5; CDR3aa: ASSMGTSGKETQY
v_gene: TRBV7-3; d_gene: .; j_gene: .; CDR3aa: ASSFGVGRYNEQF
v_gene: TRBV29-1; d_gene: TRBD2; j_gene: TRBJ2-7; CDR3aa: SVEDGGGSTYEQY
v_gene: TRBV5-1; d_gene: .; j_gene: TRBJ2-3; CDR3aa: ASSFEPTRKRTDTQY
v_gene: TRBV2; d_gene: TRBD1; j_gene: TRBJ1-4; CDR3aa: ASTPGTGNEKLF
v_gene: TRBV12-5; d_gene: .; j_gene: TRBJ2-2; CDR3aa: ASTGHLTNTGELF
v_gene: TRBV19; d_gene: .; j_gene: TRBJ1-2; CDR3aa: ASSLLDPPYGYT